This T cell receptor beta chain was found in a study of T cells after yellow fever vaccination. This clonotype was recorded a few times. Its antigen is unknown. Study findings and constraints: Clonotypes appearing in both CD4 and CD8 compartments existed, and their share was small.

Germline loops: CDR1 SGDLS, CDR2 YYNGEE. V gave up 4 bases and J gave up 7 bases; unmatched junction bases: 17. The CDR3 consists of 16 residues. In making TCR cDNA, 5'RACE template switching added a universal primer site and UMIs to it. From the 5' RACE reads, TCRdb called clonotypes with MiXCR, one entry per CDR3 protein. The table shows approximately 330,000 distinct CDR3 sequences, with about 4% occurring only once. This rearrangement joins TRBV9 to TRBJ2-7, with 7 bases that match TRBD1. The source material was PBMCs, sampled 5 days after the yellow fever booster vaccination. The source is a man younger than 30 who received the YFV17D yellow fever vaccine. The CDR3, as DNA: TGTGCCAGCAGCCCTTATCAGACAGGGTGGTCAGGTGAGCAGTACTTC. Amino acids: CASSPYQTGWSGEQYF. Complete variable domain (other parts from reference TRBV9 and TRBJ2-7): DSGVTQTPKHLITATGQRVTLRCSPRSGDLSVYWYQQSLDQGLQFLIQYYNGEERAKGNILERFSAQQFPDLHSELNLSSLELGDSALYFCASSPYQTGWSGEQYFGPGTRLTVT.